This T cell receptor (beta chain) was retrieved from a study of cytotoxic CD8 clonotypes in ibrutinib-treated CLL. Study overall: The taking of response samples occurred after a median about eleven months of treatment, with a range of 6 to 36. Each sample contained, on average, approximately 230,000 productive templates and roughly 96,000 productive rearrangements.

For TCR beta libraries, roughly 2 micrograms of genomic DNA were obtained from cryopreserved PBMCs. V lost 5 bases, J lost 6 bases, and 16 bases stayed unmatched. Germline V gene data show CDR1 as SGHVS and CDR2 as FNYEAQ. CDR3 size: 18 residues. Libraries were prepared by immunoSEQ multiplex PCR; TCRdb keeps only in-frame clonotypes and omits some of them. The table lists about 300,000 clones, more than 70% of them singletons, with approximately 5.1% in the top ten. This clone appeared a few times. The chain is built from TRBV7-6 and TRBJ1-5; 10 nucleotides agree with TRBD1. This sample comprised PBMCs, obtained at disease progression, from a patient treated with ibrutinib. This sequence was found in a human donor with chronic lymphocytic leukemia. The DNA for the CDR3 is TGTGCCAGCAGCCTGTTGGGACAGGGGAGTTTAGTTAGTCAGCCCCAGCATTTT. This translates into CASSLLGQGSLVSQPQHF. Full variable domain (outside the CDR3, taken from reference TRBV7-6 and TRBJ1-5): GAGVSQSPRYKVTKRGQDVALRCDPISGHVSLYWYRQALGQGPEFLTYFNYEAQQDKSGLPNDRFSAERPEGSISTLTIQRTEQRDSAMYRCASSLLGQGSLVSQPQHFGDGTRLSIL.